The 7 T cell receptor beta chains below come from one sample, sequenced in a study of T cell responses to AZD1222 COVID-19 vaccine. The assay was immunoSEQ multiplex PCR, and TCRdb's table has in-frame clones only and misses some. Of 130,000 to 150,000 clones listed, about 91% are singletons. Sequences were derived from peripheral blood, sampled on day 0 of AZD1222 vaccination. The receptors derive from an adult in good health.

V is TRBV27 and J is TRBJ1-2; D remains unclear. V was clipped by 0 bases and J by 8 bases, with 13 bases between them. This CDR3 region has 14 residues. The germline V gene encodes CDR1 MNHEY and CDR2 SMNVEV (reference sequence). In DNA, the CDR3 is TGTGCCAGCAGTTTATCCGGGGTTATGGGCGGCTACACCTTC. Translated: CASSLSGVMGGYTF.

This rearrangement joins TRBV19 to TRBJ1-5; D unresolved. Germline V gene sequence: CDR1 LNHDA, CDR2 SQIVND (reference sequence). The length of the CDR3 is 13 residues. V was clipped by 4 bases and J by 6 bases, with 10 bases between them. The CDR3 DNA sequence: TGTGCCAGTAGTACGGACTTATTTCAGCCCCAGCATTTT. Translating gives CASSTDLFQPQHF. The full variable domain, its missing parts supplied by reference TRBV19 and TRBJ1-5, is DGGITQSPKYLFRKEGQNVTLSCEQNLNHDAMYWYRQDPGQGLRLIYYSQIVNDFQKGDIAEGYSVSREKKESFPLTVTSAQKNPTAFYLCASSTDLFQPQHFGDGTRLSIL.

This clone was detected many times. The chain uses TRBV6-2 or TRBV6-3 and TRBJ2-1, with 7 bases identical to TRBD2. V gave up 2 bases and J gave up 9 bases; unmatched junction bases: 7. CDR1 MNHEY and CDR2 SVGEGT come from the germline V gene. This CDR3 is built from 14 residues. The CDR3 DNA is TGTGCCAGCAGTTACATGCGGGAGTATGGTGAGCAGTTCTTC. The encoded protein is CASSYMREYGEQFF.

V is TRBV5-4 and J is TRBJ2-3; D gene unclear. Per germline, CDR1 SGHNT and CDR2 YYREEE (reference sequence). Trimming left V 3 bases short and J 4 bases short, with 6 bases between. The CDR3 has 12 residues. CDR3 sequence reads: CASSSLADTQYF. The CDR3 bases are TGTGCCAGCAGCTCCTTAGCAGATACGCAGTATTTT.

The rearrangement uses TRBV2 and TRBJ2-1; 12 bases fit TRBD2. The CDR3 is 15 amino acids. V lost 4 bases and J lost 4; bases outside the gene matches: 2. The germline CDR1 and CDR2 sequences are SNHLY and FYNNEI. In DNA form, the CDR3 reads TGTGCCAGCAGTGGACTAGCGGGAGTATACAATGAGCAGTTCTTC. Translated, it gives CASSGLAGVYNEQFF.

The J gene is TRBJ2-1, the V gene TRBV6-5; a possible D gene is TRBD2 (5 bases). This CDR3 region has 14 residues. V was pared by 8 bases and J by 8 bases, with 19 bases between. Germline lookup yields CDR1 MNHEY and CDR2 SVGAGI. This CDR3 reads CASSLMYPRDEQFF. For the CDR3, the DNA is TGTGCCAGCTCCCTGATGTATCCGCGGGATGAGCAGTTCTTC.

The genes are TRBV2 and TRBJ1-1; 7 bases are shared with TRBD1. This CDR3 has 14 residues. With V trimmed by 7 bases and J by 1 base, 6 bases remained unmatched. The germline V gene has CDR1 SNHLY and CDR2 FYNNEI. As DNA, the CDR3 is TGTGCCAGCAAAGACAGGGCGGGGAACACTGAAGCTTTCTTT. Protein: CASKDRAGNTEAFF.